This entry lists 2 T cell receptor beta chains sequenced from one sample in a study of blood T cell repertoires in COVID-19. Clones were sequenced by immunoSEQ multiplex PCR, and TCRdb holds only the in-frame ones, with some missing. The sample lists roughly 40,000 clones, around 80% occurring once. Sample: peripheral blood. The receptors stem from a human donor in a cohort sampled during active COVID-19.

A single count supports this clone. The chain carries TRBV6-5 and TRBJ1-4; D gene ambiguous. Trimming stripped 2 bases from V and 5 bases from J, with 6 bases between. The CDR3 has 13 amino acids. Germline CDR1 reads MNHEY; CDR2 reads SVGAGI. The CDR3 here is CASSYGQNEKLFF. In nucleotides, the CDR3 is TGTGCCAGCAGTTACGGCCAGAATGAAAAACTGTTTTTT.

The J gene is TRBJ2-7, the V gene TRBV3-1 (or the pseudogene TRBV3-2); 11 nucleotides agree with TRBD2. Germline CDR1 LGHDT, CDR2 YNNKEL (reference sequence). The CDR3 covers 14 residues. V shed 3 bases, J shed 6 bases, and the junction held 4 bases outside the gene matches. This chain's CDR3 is CASSQGLAAPEQYF. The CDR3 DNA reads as TGTGCCAGCAGCCAGGGACTAGCGGCTCCCGAGCAGTACTTC.